A selection of T cell receptor beta chains follows, all from one sample in a study of control samples from healthy donors and cancer patients. Clones were sequenced by immunoSEQ multiplex PCR, and TCRdb holds only the in-frame ones, with some missing. The sample lists about 160,000 clones; around 96% were seen once. Sequenced input: blood. The receptor source for this set is a woman aged 25 to 45 in good health. CDR3s include the opening cysteine and the closing phenylalanine or tryptophan. Each record gives: V gene, J gene, CDR3 protein.

v_gene: TRBV5-1
j_gene: TRBJ2-5
CDR3aa: CASSPSQETQYF

v_gene: TRBV5-5
j_gene: TRBJ1-2
CDR3aa: CASSLYQGTNYGYTF

v_gene: TRBV19
j_gene: TRBJ1-5
CDR3aa: CASSIRLGKGNQPQHF

v_gene: TRBV7-2
j_gene: TRBJ1-2
CDR3aa: CASSLDRRTGLYGYTF

v_gene: TRBV10-3
j_gene: TRBJ2-3
CDR3aa: CAIRDEKWAPQYF

v_gene: TRBV12-3/TRBV12-4
j_gene: TRBJ2-7
CDR3aa: CASSSGQGKQYF

v_gene: TRBV3-1/TRBV3-2
j_gene: TRBJ2-7
CDR3aa: CASSQDGTANSYEQYF

v_gene: TRBV25-1
j_gene: TRBJ1-1
CDR3aa: CASSAGQGRHTEAFF

v_gene: TRBV18
j_gene: TRBJ1-3
CDR3aa: CASSPEGDGNTIYF

v_gene: TRBV10-3
j_gene: TRBJ2-7
CDR3aa: CAISETSGTAYEQYF

v_gene: TRBV5-4
j_gene: TRBJ2-1
CDR3aa: CASRGQQNEQFF

v_gene: TRBV2
j_gene: TRBJ2-5
CDR3aa: CASSELKTQYF

v_gene: TRBV27
j_gene: TRBJ2-7
CDR3aa: CASSTRRDEQYF

v_gene: TRBV19
j_gene: TRBJ1-1
CDR3aa: CASSHMGGQVKTEAFF

v_gene: TRBV18
j_gene: TRBJ1-2
CDR3aa: CASSPGGAYGYTF

v_gene: TRBV4-2
j_gene: TRBJ2-1
CDR3aa: CASSQAHGQVWGNEQFF

v_gene: TRBV5-1
j_gene: TRBJ2-7
CDR3aa: CASSLTGDSYEQYF

v_gene: TRBV27
j_gene: TRBJ2-3
CDR3aa: CASSPTTFRFTDTQYF

v_gene: TRBV15
j_gene: TRBJ2-1
CDR3aa: CATGVRRYNEQFF

v_gene: TRBV3-1/TRBV3-2
j_gene: TRBJ1-1
CDR3aa: CASSRRGSGDTEAFF

v_gene: TRBV2
j_gene: TRBJ2-5
CDR3aa: CASSATTAGRETQYF

v_gene: TRBV2
j_gene: TRBJ1-2
CDR3aa: CASSVSGGYTF

v_gene: TRBV5-1
j_gene: TRBJ1-1
CDR3aa: CASSRGQGFPEAFF

v_gene: TRBV5-1
j_gene: TRBJ2-1
CDR3aa: CASRSGTNNEQFF

v_gene: TRBV6-2/TRBV6-3
j_gene: TRBJ1-5
CDR3aa: CASSFRDGSNQPQHF

v_gene: TRBV6-5
j_gene: TRBJ1-2
CDR3aa: CASSYLRDGYTF

v_gene: TRBV20-1
j_gene: TRBJ2-7
CDR3aa: CSASMAGLAASYEQYF

v_gene: TRBV4-1
j_gene: TRBJ1-3
CDR3aa: CASSPPVGVGSLSGNTIYF

v_gene: TRBV2
j_gene: TRBJ2-3
CDR3aa: CASSVSWGADTQYF

v_gene: TRBV6-2/TRBV6-3
j_gene: TRBJ1-5
CDR3aa: CASSYTSNQPQHF

v_gene: TRBV5-6
j_gene: TRBJ1-2
CDR3aa: CASSSKLTGSYGYTF

v_gene: TRBV3-1/TRBV3-2
j_gene: TRBJ2-5
CDR3aa: CASSQARPREETQYF

v_gene: TRBV7-9
j_gene: TRBJ1-1
CDR3aa: CASSLVGNTEAFF

v_gene: TRBV4-1
j_gene: TRBJ1-1
CDR3aa: CASSLSPNTEAFF

v_gene: TRBV5-4
j_gene: TRBJ2-5
CDR3aa: CASSSRRVPETQYF

v_gene: TRBV28
j_gene: TRBJ1-5
CDR3aa: CASSPSGTGWHQPQHF

v_gene: TRBV27
j_gene: TRBJ2-2
CDR3aa: CASGQLIGELFF

v_gene: TRBV5-4
j_gene: TRBJ2-2
CDR3aa: CASSLYVGNTGELFF

v_gene: TRBV5-5
j_gene: TRBJ1-2
CDR3aa: CASSLAVTDGYTF

v_gene: TRBV5-1
j_gene: TRBJ2-4
CDR3aa: CASRRDSPIAKNIQYF

v_gene: TRBV29-1
j_gene: TRBJ2-1
CDR3aa: CSAEWRVNEQFF

v_gene: TRBV18
j_gene: TRBJ2-2
CDR3aa: CASSQDRADTGELFF